These 23 T cell receptor beta chains originate from one sample sequenced in a study of blood T cells in healthy people across ages. A second PCR, run for about 7 to 11 cycles, used a sample-barcoded 5' primer plus a J-beta primer mix. TCRdb re-derived calls from the 5' RACE reads in MiXCR, one entry per CDR3 protein. The sample carries around 650,000 distinct CDR3 sequences, 35% to 50% recorded once. Sequencing used blood. Receptors were obtained from an elderly man in good health.

This clonotype was detected many times. The V gene is TRBV28, the J gene TRBJ2-7; tentative D call: TRBD2 (5 bases). The CDR3 loop spans 19 amino acids. V gave up 5 bases and J gave up 0 bases, with 26 bases separating them. The germline gives CDR1 MDHEN, CDR2 SYDVKM. CDR3 residues: CASSKLILNMDWSSYEQYF. The DNA for the CDR3 is TGTGCCAGCAGTAAACTGATACTCAACATGGACTGGAGCTCCTACGAGCAGTACTTC.

CDR3 loop: CASSLRTGAIYNEQYF. CDR3 nucleotide sequence: TGTGCCAGCAGTCTAAGGACAGGGGCAATCTACAATGAGCAGTACTTC. The V call is TRBV6-2 or TRBV6-3, the J call TRBJ2-1; 9 bases line up with TRBD1. The DNA end lines up better with TRBJ2-7; the J call may be wrong. Germline lookup yields CDR1 MNHEY and CDR2 SVGEGT. The CDR3 is made up of 16 amino acids.

This clonotype appeared many times. The chain joins TRBV7-3 to TRBJ2-7; D is unclear. Germline CDR1 and CDR2: SGHTA and FQGTGA. This CDR3 comprises 15 residues. V was trimmed by 10 bases and J by 2 bases, leaving 21 bases between them. The DNA for the CDR3 is TGTGCCAACCCAGACCCCAACAGTCCCCCCTACGAGCAGTACTTC. Protein product: CANPDPNSPPYEQYF. The whole variable domain, filled in from reference TRBV7-3 and TRBJ2-7, reads GAGVSQTPSNKVTEKGKYVELRCDPISGHTALYWYRQSLGQGPEFLIYFQGTGAADDSGLPNDRFFAVRPEGSVSTLKIQRTERGDSAVYLCANPDPNSPPYEQYFGPGTRLTVT.

This clonotype was seen once. This rearrangement joins TRBV28 to TRBJ2-1; TRBD1 might be the D (5 bases). Germline values: CDR1 MDHEN, CDR2 SYDVKM. This CDR3 is 14 amino acids long. Trimming shortened V by 8 bases and J by 0 bases, and 11 bases separated the two germline ends. CDR3 nucleotide sequence: TGTGCCAGCCTCAGGGTCCCCTCCTACAATGAGCAGTTCTTC. Translating it yields CASLRVPSYNEQFF.

CDR3: CASSSAPGQGNIQYF. CDR3 bases: TGTGCCAGCAGCTCGGCCCCTGGACAGGGCAACATTCAGTACTTC. The V call is TRBV7-6, the J call TRBJ2-4; TRBD1 agrees at 8 bases. The ends lost 4 bases at V and 7 bases at J; junction bases unmatched: 9. CDR1 and CDR2 from the germline V gene are SGHVS and FNYEAQ. The CDR3 contains 15 residues.

This clonotype was seen a few times. The J gene is TRBJ2-3, the V gene TRBV10-1, with TRBD1 identical over 8 bases. J was trimmed by 4 bases and V by 2 bases; bases with no gene match: 5. This CDR3 has 15 residues. Germline lookup yields CDR1 WNHNN and CDR2 SYGVQD (reference sequence). Here the CDR3 reads CASSETTGASDTQYF. The CDR3 DNA sequence: TGCGCCAGCAGTGAGACGACAGGGGCCTCAGATACGCAGTATTTT.

The chain uses TRBV5-1 and TRBJ2-1; 9 bases line up with TRBD2. The V gene end was trimmed by 0 bases and the J gene end by 0 bases; junction bases not matched to a gene: 22. This CDR3 has 23 amino acids. Germline CDR1 SGHRS, CDR2 YFSETQ. CDR3 region: CASSLVPGTTSGHRGSSYNEQFF. CDR3 nucleotides: TGCGCCAGCAGCTTGGTACCCGGGACGACTAGCGGCCACAGGGGTAGCTCCTACAATGAGCAGTTCTTC.

CDR3 in amino acids: CSARVALSTDTQYF. The CDR3 region has the DNA TGCAGTGCTAGAGTGGCCTTAAGCACAGATACGCAGTATTTT. The chain uses TRBV20-1 and TRBJ2-3; D gene uncertain. V lost 1 base, J lost 0 bases, and 8 bases lay in between. The CDR3 is 14 residues long. Per the germline V gene, CDR1 is DFQATT and CDR2 is SNEGSKA (reference sequence).

V is TRBV11-3 and J is TRBJ2-1; 10 bases are a match to TRBD2. V lost 0 bases, J lost 9 bases, and 5 bases stayed unmatched. Germline values: CDR1 SGHNT, CDR2 YENEEA. The CDR3 contains 15 residues. The CDR3 DNA is TGTGCCAGCAGCTTAGAAGTACTAGCGGGGACTGAGCAGTTCTTC. Its translation: CASSLEVLAGTEQFF.

This clonotype was seen a few times. This sequence joins TRBV5-1 and TRBJ2-3; 7 bases are a match to TRBD1. The length of the CDR3 is 15 residues. V dropped 4 bases and J dropped 0; count of bases not matched to a gene: 5. Germline CDR1 is SGHRS and CDR2 is YFSETQ. The CDR3 protein is CASSHRQGSTDTQYF. The DNA for the CDR3 is TGCGCCAGCAGCCATCGACAGGGCAGCACAGATACGCAGTATTTT.

There are many counts of this clonotype. The chain uses TRBV3-1 and TRBJ2-7, with D possibly matching TRBD2 (7 bases). CDR3 length equals 15 residues. The ends were cut back, 2 bases at V and 1 base at J, with 12 bases in the middle. Germline CDR1 LGHDT, CDR2 YNNKEL (reference sequence). CDR3 protein: CASSQRGAKSYEQYF. The CDR3 DNA follows: TGTGCCAGCAGCCAACGGGGGGCTAAGTCCTACGAGCAGTACTTC.

Remarks on this clonotype: This may come from a read error, since a much larger clone is one base off. The chain uses TRBV5-5 and TRBJ1-2; no firm D call. This CDR3 spans 13 amino acids. V was shortened by 9 bases and J by 0 bases, with 12 bases between the two germline ends. Germline-derived CDR1 and CDR2 are SGHKS and YYEKEE (reference sequence). DNA for the CDR3: TGTGCCACCACGGGAGAGACTAACTATGGCTACACCTTC. Amino acids: CATTGETNYGYTF.

The chain has TRBV5-1 and TRBJ2-1, with D perhaps being TRBD1 or TRBD2 (5 bases each). The J call is uncertain, as TRBJ2-7 better fits the DNA end. The CDR3 runs 15 residues. The germline gives CDR1 SGHRS, CDR2 YFSETQ. The CDR3: CASSLDGASYNEQYF. For the CDR3, the DNA is TGCGCCAGCAGCTTGGACGGGGCTTCCTACAATGAGCAGTACTTC.

This clonotype was counted between two and nine times. The chain carries TRBV2 and TRBJ1-6, with D perhaps TRBD1 (6 bases). This CDR3 spans 13 amino acids. From germline, CDR1 is SNHLY and CDR2 FYNNEI. V lost 11 bases and J lost 9, with 17 bases in between. The DNA of the CDR3 is TGTGCCGGCCGGGACACCTGGGGTTCACCCCTCCACTTT. Amino acids: CAGRDTWGSPLHF.

The sample holds a few counts of this clonotype. The gene calls are TRBV28 and TRBJ2-5; 8 bases fit TRBD1. Per germline, CDR1 MDHEN and CDR2 SYDVKM. The length of the CDR3 is 14 residues. V shed 3 bases and J 1 base; nucleotides not matched to a gene: 1. The CDR3 sequence: CASSLQGAQETQYF. In nucleotides, the CDR3 is TGTGCCAGCAGTTTGCAGGGGGCCCAAGAGACCCAGTACTTC.

The V call is TRBV30, the J call TRBJ2-1; D unresolved. Germline CDR1 and CDR2: GTSNPN and SVGIG (reference sequence). CDR3 length: 11 residues. The V gene lost 2 bases and the J gene lost 7 bases, with 6 bases spanning the gap. In nucleotides, the CDR3 is TGTGCCTGGAGTCCACAAAATGAGCAGTTCTTC. Protein sequence: CAWSPQNEQFF.

This chain connects TRBV27 to TRBJ1-4; the D gene is possibly TRBD1 (6 bases). Germline V gene data show CDR1 as MNHEY and CDR2 as SMNVEV (reference sequence). With 3 bases removed from V and 0 bases from J, the gap between germline ends came to 20 bases. CDR3 length equals 19 residues. As DNA, the CDR3 is TGTGCCAGCAGTTTTTTTCGTCGACAGGTTCGACCAACTAATGAAAAACTGTTTTTT. Its protein product is CASSFFRRQVRPTNEKLFF. The full variable domain, rest sourced from reference TRBV27 and TRBJ1-4, is EAQVTQNPRYLITVTGKKLTVTCSQNMNHEYMSWYRQDPGLGLRQIYYSMNVEVTDKGDVPEGYKVSRKEKRNFPLILESPSPNQTSLYFCASSFFRRQVRPTNEKLFFGSGTQLSVL.

This clonotype has ten or more counts. The DNA of the CDR3 is TGTGCCAGCAAATCCCCATTTGGTGAGCAGTTCTTC. Protein: CASKSPFGEQFF. The gene calls are TRBV12-3 or TRBV12-4 and TRBJ2-1; D call uncertain. The CDR3 length is 12 residues. Trimming left V 7 bases short and J 9 bases short, with 13 bases between.

To note about this clonotype: This sequence may be a read error, since a much larger clone differs from it by one base. This chain connects TRBV7-2 to TRBJ2-7; 12 bases line up with TRBD2. Per germline, CDR1 SGHTA and CDR2 FQGNSA. CDR3 length: 14 amino acids. The J segment lost 3 bases and the V segment lost 5 bases, leaving 2 bases of the junction unmatched. CDR3 in DNA: TGTGCCAGCAGCGCACTAGCGGGAGGCTACGAGCAGTACTTC. Its protein product is CASSALAGGYEQYF.

In this sample, this clonotype turned up a few times. The chain recombines TRBV6-2 or TRBV6-3 with TRBJ2-3, with D maybe TRBD2 (6 bases). Germline V CDR1 and CDR2: MNHEY, SVGEGT. This CDR3 is 15 amino acids long. Trimming took off 7 bases at V and 4 bases at J, with 18 bases between the two ends. This CDR3 is CASTVRGTISDTQYF. CDR3 DNA: TGTGCCAGCACCGTCCGCGGGACGATTTCAGATACGCAGTATTTT.

The CDR3 reads CASSSTLRGSTEQYF. The CDR3 coding sequence is TGTGCCAGCAGCTCGACACTGCGGGGATCTACCGAGCAGTACTTC. This chain links TRBV7-2 with TRBJ2-7; D perhaps matches TRBD2 (6 bases). Germline CDR1 is SGHTA and CDR2 is FQGNSA. The CDR3 covers 15 residues. Trimming pared 4 bases from V and 6 bases from J, leaving 19 bases between.

The chain combines TRBV7-2 with TRBJ2-1; 7 bases map to TRBD1. This CDR3 contains 15 residues. Germline V CDR1 and CDR2: SGHTA, FQGNSA. Trimming cost V 2 bases and J 5 bases; bases outside gene matches: 6. The CDR3: CASSLQRGQDNEQFF. CDR3 DNA sequence: TGTGCCAGCAGCTTACAAAGGGGGCAGGACAATGAGCAGTTCTTC.

V and J are TRBV9 and TRBJ2-3; 9 bases are shared with TRBD1. The J segment lost 4 bases and the V segment lost 2 bases, leaving 11 bases of the junction unmatched. The CDR3 length is 17 residues. Germline CDR1 reads SGDLS; CDR2 reads YYNGEE. The CDR3 here is CASSVRPGQGTPDTQYF. The CDR3 coding sequence is TGTGCCAGCAGCGTTCGACCGGGACAGGGAACCCCAGATACGCAGTATTTT.